Below, one TCR beta chain is given with its context. Generated by immunoSEQ multiplex PCR, the TCRdb table keeps only in-frame clones and is missing some. The table has over 20,000 clones, 70% to 90% seen once; the top ten hold approximately 5%. These data belong to a study of T cell changes during pregnancy in multiple sclerosis. CDR3 length equals 22 residues. Germline V gives CDR1 MRHNA, CDR2 SNTAGT. Trimming cost V 0 bases and J 0 bases; bases outside gene matches: 16. The TCR comes from a female donor in good health, enrolled as a control in a pregnancy study. The chain has TRBV6-4 and TRBJ2-6; the match to TRBD1 covers 8 bases. The source material was CD8+ T cells from peripheral blood mononuclear cells, sampled in the second trimester of pregnancy. CDR3 sequence: CASSDSSKNRGSLGSGANVLTF. The CDR3 DNA reads TGTGCCAGCAGTGACTCGAGTAAAAACAGGGGGTCTTTAGGCTCTGGGGCCAACGTCCTGACTTTC.